Included here is one T cell receptor (beta chain) sequence, with context. Methods used by the authors: Reference gene primer amplification in the assay estimated nucleated cell counts. The table came from immunoSEQ multiplex PCR; TCRdb's copy has only in-frame clones and leaves some out. The V and J calls and clone size are taken from that table; D and trimming were inferred from the DNA. This sample has fewer than 130,000 clones, with about three quarters found just once. The sample is drawn from a study of blood T cell repertoires in COVID-19. Looking at the study overall: COVID-19 samples, acute and convalescent, were from the United States, Italy and Spain.

Deletions cut 4 bases from V and 1 base from J, with 16 bases between. There are 16 residues in the CDR3. Germline loops: CDR1 SGHRS, CDR2 YFSETQ. The rearrangement links TRBV5-1 to TRBJ2-3, with D possibly matching TRBD2 (6 bases). The TCR sequence derives from a woman of 80 years or more with active or convalescent COVID-19. The sample taken for sequencing was peripheral blood. CDR3 nucleotides: TGCGCCAGCAGCCCCTCCCTAGCGTACCGCACAGATACGCAGTATTTT. Protein sequence: CASSPSLAYRTDTQYF.